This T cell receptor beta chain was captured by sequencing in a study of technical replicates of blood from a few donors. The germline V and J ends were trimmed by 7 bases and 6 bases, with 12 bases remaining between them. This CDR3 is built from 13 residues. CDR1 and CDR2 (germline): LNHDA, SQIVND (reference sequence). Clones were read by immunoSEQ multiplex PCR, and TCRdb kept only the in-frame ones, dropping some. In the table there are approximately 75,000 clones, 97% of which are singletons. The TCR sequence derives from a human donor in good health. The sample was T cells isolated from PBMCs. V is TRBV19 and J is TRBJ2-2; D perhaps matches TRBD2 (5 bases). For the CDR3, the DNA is TGTGCCAGTATCGGGCGGGCGTCCGGGGAGCTGTTTTTT. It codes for CASIGRASGELFF.